This TCR beta chain was found in a study of monozygotic twins with inflammatory bowel disease (dated by TCRdb to the late 2010s). Looking at the study overall: A total of about 28 monozygotic twin pairs were included in the full study, comprising nine German pairs (four IBD-concordant, five IBD-discordant) and 19 IBD-discordant Danish pairs. Each individual had, on average, about 151 000 unique TCRalpha sequences and 181 000 unique TCRbeta sequences available for analysis. The search for disease-associated traits relied mainly on comparing, within discordant pairs, IBD patients with their genetically identical healthy co-twins.

The library came from 5' RACE. Preparation of each TCR library used approximately 4,000 ng of total RNA. For each sample, cDNA was synthesized in eight separate reactions using SMARTScribe reverse transcriptase. Unique molecular identifiers containing a 6-nucleotide sample barcode were introduced through template switching during cDNA synthesis. TCRalpha and TCRbeta cDNA was amplified by two nested PCRs of 16 and 9 cycles, with bead purification after each PCR. Before amplification, the cDNA was treated with uracil DNA-glycosylase and purified using the QIAquick PCR purification kit. In the second PCR, Illumina TruSeq-compatible adapters and sample-specific barcodes were added. Library quality and concentration were checked on TapeStation and Qubit, and libraries were pooled at approximately 4.7 ng each. Pooled libraries were sequenced on an Illumina HiSeq2500 single-index Rapid Run with 2 x 100 bp reads and custom sequencing primers. The authors' pipeline ran thus. MiGEC version 1.2.6 was used for UMI-based consensus assembly, which corrected PCR and sequencing errors. V(D)J alignment, clonotype assembly and CDR3 extraction were performed with MiXCR version 2.1.1. Normalisation of gene usage, clonotype sharing and MAIT/NKT TCR abundance was achieved by analysing the top 1000, 10 000 and 20 000 clonotypes per sample. After downsampling to 27 000 UMIs, diversity was calculated as the inverse Simpson index using the vegan R package. Statistical testing used paired Mann-Whitney U tests on the discordant twin pairs and applied Benjamini-Hochberg correction for multiple testing. Reads reprocessed by TCRdb are summarized as one entry per CDR3 protein sequence, and DNA is absent. Clone size and V and J calls follow TCRdb, not the original study. The sample table holds some 100,000 distinct CDR3 sequences. The ten top clones hold around 11% of the sample.

For this clonotype: Its recognized antigen is unknown.

An approximately 2.5 ml peripheral blood sample was drawn into PAXgene tubes per donor and stored at -80°C. Without T cell sorting, total RNA was isolated from whole blood using the PAXgene blood miRNA kit on an automated QIAcube. Peripheral blood from monozygotic twin pairs, either concordant or discordant for inflammatory bowel disease, underwent deep TCRalpha and TCRbeta repertoire profiling that used unique molecular barcoding. Smoking habits were recorded for all twin pairs, and each individual was classified as a current, former or never smoker. Reading from cysteine to phenylalanine, the CDR3 counts 13 amino acids. No DNA has been recorded. CDR1 and CDR2, per the germline V gene (reference sequence), are SEHNR and FQNEAQ. General findings and caveats noted by the study authors: Concordant and discordant twins showed no difference in repertoire similarity, possibly because of limited statistical power. Compared with healthy twins, IBD patients had fewer clonotypes in common with other individuals, a difference most pronounced in patients showing signs of disease activity. A decrease in TCRbeta repertoire diversity, as measured by inverse Simpson index, was observed in IBD patients compared with their healthy co-twins. The analysis was unable to tell apart different T cell subtypes. Because patients were on differing immunosuppressive treatments, the repertoires may have picked up extra background noise and inter-individual variability. The results gave no support for a single strong signal or clonotype linked to IBD.

The sample taken for sequencing was blood. The clonotype was recovered from a human donor with ulcerative colitis or Crohn's disease, or a healthy co-twin of an affected twin (not recorded which). The rearranged chain carries TRBV7-9 and TRBJ1-2. The CDR3 protein: CASSKEDNYGYTF.